This entry describes one TCR beta chain. This CDR3 is built from 15 residues. The germline V and J ends were trimmed by 4 bases and 1 base, with 12 bases remaining between them. Per the germline V gene, CDR1 is SGHTA and CDR2 is FQGNSA. Clones were read by immunoSEQ multiplex PCR, and TCRdb kept only the in-frame ones, dropping some. The repertoire holds some 87,000 clones, 85% seen once, with over 9.5% in the top ten. This sample is part of a study of blood T cell repertoires in COVID-19. The sequenced sample was peripheral blood. The genes are TRBV7-2 and TRBJ2-3; perhaps TRBD2 as D (6 bases). The sequence came from a woman aged 70-85 years with active or convalescent COVID-19. The DNA for the CDR3 is TGTGCCAGCAGCTCACCGGGACTGGGCACAGATACGCAGTATTTT. Its protein product is CASSSPGLGTDTQYF.